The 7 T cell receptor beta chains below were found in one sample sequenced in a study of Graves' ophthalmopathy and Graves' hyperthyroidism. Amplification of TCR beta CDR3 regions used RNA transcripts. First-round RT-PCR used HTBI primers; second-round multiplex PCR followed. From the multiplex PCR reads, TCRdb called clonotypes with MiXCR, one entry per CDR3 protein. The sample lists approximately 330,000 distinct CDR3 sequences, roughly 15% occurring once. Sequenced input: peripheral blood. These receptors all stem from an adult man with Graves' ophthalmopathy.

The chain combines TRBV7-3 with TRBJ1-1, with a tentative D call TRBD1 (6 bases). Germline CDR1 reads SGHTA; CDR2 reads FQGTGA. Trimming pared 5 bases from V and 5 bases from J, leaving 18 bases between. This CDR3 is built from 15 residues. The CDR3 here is CASSPIPGARTEAFF. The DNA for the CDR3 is TGTGCCAGCAGCCCAATCCCAGGGGCGCGGACTGAAGCTTTCTTT. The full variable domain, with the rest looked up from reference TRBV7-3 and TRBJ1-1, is GAGVSQTPSNKVTEKGKYVELRCDPISGHTALYWYRQSLGQGPEFLIYFQGTGAADDSGLPNDRFFAVRPEGSVSTLKIQRTERGDSAVYLCASSPIPGARTEAFFGQGTRLTVV.

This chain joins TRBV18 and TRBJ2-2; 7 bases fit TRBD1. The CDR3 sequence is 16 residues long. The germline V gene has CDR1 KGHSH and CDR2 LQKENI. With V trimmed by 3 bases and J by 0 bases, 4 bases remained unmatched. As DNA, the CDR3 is TGTGCCAGCTCACCGAAGACAGGGTCGAACACCGGGGAGCTGTTTTTT. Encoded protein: CASSPKTGSNTGELFF. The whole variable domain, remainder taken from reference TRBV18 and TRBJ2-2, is NAGVMQNPRHLVRRRGQEARLRCSPMKGHSHVYWYRQLPEEGLKFMVYLQKENIIDESGMPKERFSAEFPKEGPSILRIQQVVRGDSAAYFCASSPKTGSNTGELFFGEGSRLTVL.

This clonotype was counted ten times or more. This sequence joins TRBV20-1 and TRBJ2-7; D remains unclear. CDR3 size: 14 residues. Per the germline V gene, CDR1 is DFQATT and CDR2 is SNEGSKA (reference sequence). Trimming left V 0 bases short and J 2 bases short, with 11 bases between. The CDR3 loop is CSARDPSVTYEQYF. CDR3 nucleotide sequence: TGCAGTGCTAGAGATCCCTCAGTAACCTACGAGCAGTACTTC.

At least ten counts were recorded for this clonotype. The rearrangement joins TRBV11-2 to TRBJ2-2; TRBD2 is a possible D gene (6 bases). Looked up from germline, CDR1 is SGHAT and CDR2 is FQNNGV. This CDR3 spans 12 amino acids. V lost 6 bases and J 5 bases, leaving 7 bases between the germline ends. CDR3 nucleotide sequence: TGTGCCAGCAGGGCGGGGACCGGGGAGCTGTTTTTT. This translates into CASRAGTGELFF.

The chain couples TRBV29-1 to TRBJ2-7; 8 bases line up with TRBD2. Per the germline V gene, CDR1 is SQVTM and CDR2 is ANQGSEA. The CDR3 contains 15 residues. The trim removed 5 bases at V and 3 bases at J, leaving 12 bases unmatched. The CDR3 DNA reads TGCAGCGTTCGGACTAGCAGGACCCTCCTCTACGAGCAGTACTTC. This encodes CSVRTSRTLLYEQYF.

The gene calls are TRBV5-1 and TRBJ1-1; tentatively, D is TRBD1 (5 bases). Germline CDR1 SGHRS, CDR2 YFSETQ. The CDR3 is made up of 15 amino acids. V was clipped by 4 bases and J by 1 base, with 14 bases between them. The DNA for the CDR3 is TGCGCCAGCAGCCGGAGTACAGGTGAGAACACTGAAGCTTTCTTT. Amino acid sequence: CASSRSTGENTEAFF.

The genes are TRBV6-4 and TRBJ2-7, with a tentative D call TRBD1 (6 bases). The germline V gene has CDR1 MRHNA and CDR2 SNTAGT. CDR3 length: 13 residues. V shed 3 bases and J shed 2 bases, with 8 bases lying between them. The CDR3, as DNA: TGTGCCAGCAGTGAGGGGGACACCTACGAGCAGTACTTC. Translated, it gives CASSEGDTYEQYF.